A single sample is the source of the 11 T cell receptor beta chains below, sequenced in a study of T cell responses to AZD1222 COVID-19 vaccine. Sequencing used immunoSEQ multiplex PCR; TCRdb keeps in-frame clones, though not all of them. The sample lists some 100,000 clones; around 83% were seen once. The source material was peripheral blood, sampled on day 0 of AZD1222 vaccination. Every receptor here comes from an adult in good health.

The chain carries TRBV29-1 and TRBJ2-2; 9 positions match TRBD2. V lost 7 bases and J lost 1; bases outside the gene matches: 13. Germline V gene data show CDR1 as SQVTM and CDR2 as ANQGSEA. The CDR3 is 17 amino acids. Here the CDR3 reads CSAQGRASGVNTGELFF. CDR3 in DNA: TGCAGCGCCCAAGGCCGGGCTAGCGGGGTGAACACCGGGGAGCTGTTTTTT.

The chain carries TRBV4-3 and TRBJ1-4; D not resolved. V shed 0 bases and J shed 7 bases, with 12 bases lying between them. Looked up from germline, CDR1 is LGHNA and CDR2 is YSLEER. CDR3 length: 15 amino acids. The CDR3 DNA reads TGCGCCAGCAGCCAAGATGGGAGACGGGGTGAAAAACTGTTTTTT. Translating it yields CASSQDGRRGEKLFF.

The rearrangement joins TRBV7-2 to TRBJ2-1; 10 bases line up with TRBD2. CDR1 is SGHTA and CDR2 is FQGNSA in the germline V gene. CDR3 length: 16 amino acids. J gave up 3 bases and V 4 bases, and 6 bases lay outside the gene matches. The CDR3 DNA sequence: TGTGCCAGCAGCTCTAGCGGGAGCCCCTTCTACAATGAGCAGTTCTTC. Translating it yields CASSSSGSPFYNEQFF.

The chain joins TRBV7-9 to TRBJ2-2, with TRBD2 matching over 7 bases. This CDR3 contains 18 residues. V dropped 5 bases and J dropped 4; count of bases not matched to a gene: 16. Germline V CDR1 and CDR2: SEHNR, FQNEAQ (reference sequence). This CDR3 is CASSPGKTSGIVTGELFF. The CDR3 DNA reads TGTGCCAGCAGCCCCGGAAAAACCAGCGGGATTGTCACCGGGGAGCTGTTTTTT.

This chain joins TRBV28 and TRBJ2-3; D possibly corresponds to TRBD1 (5 bases). Trimming stripped 7 bases from V and 0 bases from J, with 20 bases between. The CDR3 totals 17 residues. In germline, CDR1 is MDHEN, CDR2 SYDVKM. The CDR3 sequence is CASTTRLWGRSTDTQYF. CDR3 bases: TGTGCCAGCACCACCCGCCTCTGGGGCAGAAGCACAGATACGCAGTATTTT.

The V call is TRBV28, the J call TRBJ1-3; D is uncertain. The CDR3 sequence is 15 residues long. V lost 5 bases and J 4 bases, leaving 15 bases between the germline ends. CDR1 MDHEN and CDR2 SYDVKM come from the germline V gene. CDR3 residues: CASSPMWSGGNTIYF. The CDR3 coding sequence is TGTGCCAGCAGTCCAATGTGGTCGGGGGGAAACACCATATATTTT. Drawing the rest from reference TRBV28 and TRBJ1-3, the complete variable domain is DVKVTQSSRYLVKRTGEKVFLECVQDMDHENMFWYRQDPGLGLRLIYFSYDVKMKEKGDIPEGYSVSREKKERFSLILESASTNQTSMYLCASSPMWSGGNTIYFGEGSWLTVV.

The CDR3 sequence: CASSGPRRGIYEQYF. The CDR3 nucleotides are TGTGCCAGCAGTGGCCCTCGCAGGGGCATTTACGAGCAGTACTTC. The chain uses TRBV28 and TRBJ2-7, with a weak D call TRBD1 (6 bases). Germline CDR1 reads MDHEN; CDR2 reads SYDVKM. The CDR3 covers 15 residues. The ends were cut back, 5 bases at V and 4 bases at J, with 18 bases in the middle.

This clone was observed once. This rearrangement joins TRBV30 to TRBJ2-7; TRBD1 or TRBD2 may be the D gene (6 bases each). The CDR3 is 13 amino acids. The germline V gene has CDR1 GTSNPN and CDR2 SVGIG (reference sequence). Trimming took off 8 bases at V and 0 bases at J, with 14 bases between the two ends. This CDR3 is CAKPGDNSYEQYF. CDR3 coding DNA: TGTGCCAAGCCGGGGGACAACTCCTACGAGCAGTACTTC.

This clone was recorded once. The CDR3 is CATSTPMGRTSSGNTIYF. CDR3 nucleotides: TGTGCCACCAGCACCCCGATGGGAAGGACAAGCTCTGGAAACACCATATATTTT. This chain links TRBV15 with TRBJ1-3; D possibly corresponds to TRBD1 (5 bases). The germline V and J ends were trimmed by 4 bases and 0 bases, with 19 bases remaining between them. The CDR3 is 18 amino acids. Germline CDR1 reads LNHNV; CDR2 reads YYDKDF (reference sequence).

The rearrangement links TRBV27 to TRBJ2-3; 10 positions agree with TRBD1. CDR1 is MNHEY, CDR2 SMNVEV, per germline (reference sequence). The J segment lost 3 bases and the V segment lost 3 bases, leaving 9 bases of the junction unmatched. CDR3 length: 17 residues. The CDR3 protein is CASSLLGTGVRTDTQYF. In nucleotides, the CDR3 is TGTGCCAGCAGTTTGTTAGGGACAGGGGTGAGAACAGATACGCAGTATTTT.

V and J are TRBV6-5 and TRBJ1-1; no clear D gene. The length of the CDR3 is 15 residues. CDR1 and CDR2 from the germline V gene are MNHEY and SVGAGI. The V gene lost 6 bases and the J gene lost 7 bases, with 21 bases spanning the gap. As DNA, the CDR3 is TGTGCCAGCAGCGGCCCCGGCGGGGTCTTGAGTGAAGCTTTCTTT. This codes for CASSGPGGVLSEAFF.